Below, 9 T cell receptor beta chains from the same sample are listed, as sequenced in a study of OX40 agonist ivuxolimab in advanced cancers. Data came from immunoSEQ multiplex PCR; TCRdb stores just in-frame clones and leaves some out. The table includes 50,000 to 60,000 clones, roughly nine tenths detected once. The sample was CD4+ or CD8+ T cells sorted from blood, taken in a trial of the OX40 agonist ivuxolimab. The receptors were gathered from an adult with an advanced solid tumor such as melanoma, head and neck, liver or kidney cancer.

The chain is built from TRBV11-2 and TRBJ2-5; D not certain. This CDR3 is built from 15 residues. Germline lookup yields CDR1 SGHAT and CDR2 FQNNGV. V lost 2 bases, J lost 4 bases, and 14 bases lay in between. This chain's CDR3 is CASSLPATRRETQYF. The CDR3, as DNA: TGTGCCAGCAGCTTACCAGCAACAAGGAGAGAGACCCAGTACTTC.

The CDR3 loop is CAISATLQGAGANVLTF. The CDR3 DNA sequence: TGTGCCATCAGTGCAACACTACAGGGGGCTGGGGCCAACGTCCTGACTTTC. V gene TRBV10-3 combines with J gene TRBJ2-6; 8 nucleotides match TRBD1. V was clipped by 4 bases and J by 2 bases; unmatched bases: 7. Germline-derived CDR1 and CDR2 are ENHRY and SYGVKD. This CDR3 has 17 residues.

The rearrangement uses TRBV18 and TRBJ2-1; D gene ambiguous. Germline V gene sequence: CDR1 KGHSH, CDR2 LQKENI. V was trimmed by 0 bases and J by 4 bases, leaving 10 bases between them. CDR3 length: 15 amino acids. The CDR3 region is CASSPPGFYYNEQFF. CDR3 sequence (DNA): TGTGCCAGCTCACCACCCGGATTCTATTACAATGAGCAGTTCTTC.

This chain links TRBV9 with TRBJ1-1; tentatively, D is TRBD1 (5 bases). Germline loops: CDR1 SGDLS, CDR2 YYNGEE. This CDR3 comprises 14 residues. Trimming cost V 0 bases and J 5 bases, with 11 bases left between them. CDR3 nucleotide sequence: TGTGCCAGCAGCGTAGTGGGGGGAGAGACTGAAGCTTTCTTT. Its translation is CASSVVGGETEAFF. Complete variable domain (other parts from reference TRBV9 and TRBJ1-1): DSGVTQTPKHLITATGQRVTLRCSPRSGDLSVYWYQQSLDQGLQFLIQYYNGEERAKGNILERFSAQQFPDLHSELNLSSLELGDSALYFCASSVVGGETEAFFGQGTRLTVV.

V and J are TRBV11-2 and TRBJ1-4; D is perhaps TRBD1 (6 bases). The CDR3 totals 16 residues. The germline V gene encodes CDR1 SGHAT and CDR2 FQNNGV. V was pared by 5 bases and J by 0 bases, with 13 bases between. The CDR3 protein is CASSHGTRATNEKLFF. CDR3 DNA: TGTGCCAGCAGCCACGGGACACGCGCAACTAATGAAAAACTGTTTTTT.

This clone was counted a single time. V gene TRBV19 combines with J gene TRBJ1-2, with D perhaps TRBD1 (5 bases). This CDR3 contains 18 residues. V was clipped by 0 bases and J by 5 bases, with 22 bases between them. Looked up from germline, CDR1 is LNHDA and CDR2 is SQIVND (reference sequence). This chain's CDR3 is CASSIEAGGAGNYYGYTF. CDR3 nucleotides: TGTGCCAGTAGTATAGAAGCGGGTGGGGCAGGGAATTATTATGGCTACACCTTC.

The chain links TRBV6-5 to TRBJ2-1, with 10 bases that match TRBD1. Germline-derived CDR1 and CDR2 are MNHEY and SVGAGI. CDR3 length: 13 amino acids. Trimming took 2 bases from V and 9 from J; bases not matched to a gene: 1. The CDR3 loop is CASSYRDRGEQFF. The DNA for the CDR3 is TGTGCCAGCAGTTACAGGGACAGGGGTGAGCAGTTCTTC.

This chain connects TRBV6-5 to TRBJ1-2, with a possible D match to TRBD1 (5 bases). Germline CDR1 reads MNHEY; CDR2 reads SVGAGI. Deletions cut 0 bases from V and 1 base from J, with 12 bases between. The CDR3 is 16 residues long. CDR3 amino acids: CASSYSSSGHNYGYTF. CDR3 sequence (DNA): TGTGCCAGCAGTTACTCGTCGTCAGGACATAACTATGGCTACACCTTC.

This clone has a single count. The chain joins TRBV5-8 to TRBJ2-3; no firm D call. Looked up from germline, CDR1 is SGHTS and CDR2 is YDEGEE. V was pared by 3 bases and J by 0 bases, with 5 bases between. The CDR3 has 13 amino acids. CDR3 amino acids: CASSSGSTDTQYF. As DNA, the CDR3 is TGTGCCAGCAGCTCCGGTAGCACAGATACGCAGTATTTT.